These T cell receptor beta chains were read from a single sample in a study of blood T cell repertoires in COVID-19. TCRdb keeps only in-frame clones here, not all; method: immunoSEQ multiplex PCR. This sample has roughly 30,000 clones, with 70% to 90% found just once. The sample taken for sequencing was peripheral blood. All receptors derive from a human donor in a cohort sampled during active COVID-19. CDR3s include the opening cysteine and the closing phenylalanine or tryptophan. The order of the fields is V gene, D gene, clone size, J gene, CDR3 protein, CDR3 DNA. D genes are given only for firm matches. Part of the rows lack a size; the others show once, few, many or a class for expanded clones.

V gene: TRBV4-3; D gene: .; clone size: .; J gene: TRBJ2-5; CDR3 protein: CASSQGALETQYF; CDR3 DNA: TGCGCCAGCAGCCAAGGAGCCTTGGAGACCCAGTACTTC
V gene: TRBV5-1; D gene: TRBD2; clone size: once; J gene: TRBJ2-7; CDR3 protein: CASSLRLAGGYEQYF; CDR3 DNA: TGCGCCAGCAGCTTAAGACTAGCGGGGGGCTACGAGCAGTACTTC
V gene: TRBV7-2; D gene: TRBD2; clone size: .; J gene: TRBJ2-7; CDR3 protein: CASSLALRGSYEQYF; CDR3 DNA: TGTGCCAGCAGCTTAGCGCTGCGGGGGAGCTACGAGCAGTACTTC
V gene: TRBV6-5; D gene: TRBD1; clone size: .; J gene: TRBJ2-7; CDR3 protein: CASSYSGRTGSYEQYF; CDR3 DNA: TGTGCCAGCAGTTACTCGGGACGGACAGGCTCCTACGAGCAGTACTTC
V gene: TRBV7-9; D gene: .; clone size: .; J gene: TRBJ2-7; CDR3 protein: CASSWQGGGEQYF; CDR3 DNA: TGTGCCAGCAGCTGGCAGGGAGGGGGCGAGCAGTACTTC
V gene: TRBV6-5; D gene: .; clone size: .; J gene: TRBJ1-2; CDR3 protein: CASSYSTGLQGYTF; CDR3 DNA: TGTGCCAGCAGTTACTCTACCGGGTTGCAGGGCTACACCTTC
V gene: TRBV7-8; D gene: .; clone size: once; J gene: TRBJ1-3; CDR3 protein: CASSHGWQNSGNTIYF; CDR3 DNA: TGTGCCAGCAGTCATGGCTGGCAGAACTCTGGAAACACCATATATTTT
V gene: TRBV27; D gene: TRBD1; clone size: once; J gene: TRBJ1-1; CDR3 protein: CASSDRGGNTEAFF; CDR3 DNA: TGTGCCAGCAGTGACAGGGGAGGGAACACTGAAGCTTTCTTT
V gene: TRBV4-2; D gene: TRBD1; clone size: .; J gene: TRBJ2-3; CDR3 protein: CASSQEQGALGTDTQYF; CDR3 DNA: TGTGCCAGCAGCCAGGAACAGGGGGCCCTGGGCACAGATACGCAGTATTTT
V gene: TRBV7-3; D gene: .; clone size: .; J gene: TRBJ2-2; CDR3 protein: CASSLYPSAGELFF; CDR3 DNA: TGTGCCAGCAGCTTATATCCCTCCGCCGGGGAGCTGTTTTTT
V gene: TRBV7-2; D gene: TRBD2; clone size: .; J gene: TRBJ2-3; CDR3 protein: CASSLVGSGGSTDTQYF; CDR3 DNA: TGTGCCAGCAGCTTAGTTGGCAGCGGGGGGAGCACAGATACGCAGTATTTT
V gene: TRBV19; D gene: .; clone size: .; J gene: TRBJ1-6; CDR3 protein: CASSISPLGSPLHF; CDR3 DNA: TGTGCCAGTAGTATATCCCCTTTGGGCTCACCCCTCCACTTT
V gene: TRBV27; D gene: TRBD1; clone size: once; J gene: TRBJ2-1; CDR3 protein: CASSSGTGSYNEQFF; CDR3 DNA: TGTGCCAGCAGTTCCGGGACAGGATCCTACAATGAGCAGTTCTTC
V gene: TRBV12-3/TRBV12-4; D gene: .; clone size: .; J gene: TRBJ1-2; CDR3 protein: CASSAGIGGYTF; CDR3 DNA: TGTGCCAGCAGTGCAGGGATAGGTGGCTACACCTTC
V gene: TRBV6-2/TRBV6-3; D gene: TRBD1; clone size: .; J gene: TRBJ1-5; CDR3 protein: CASSYSPDRYLEPQHF; CDR3 DNA: TGTGCCAGCAGTTACTCCCCGGACAGGTACCTGGAGCCCCAGCATTTT
V gene: TRBV7-9; D gene: TRBD1; clone size: few; J gene: TRBJ1-4; CDR3 protein: CASSPGSGGGEKLFF; CDR3 DNA: TGTGCCAGCAGCCCCGGTTCAGGGGGCGGTGAAAAACTGTTTTTT
V gene: TRBV6-4; D gene: TRBD1; clone size: .; J gene: TRBJ2-3; CDR3 protein: CASSDSVGQGQDTQYF; CDR3 DNA: TGTGCCAGCAGTGACTCGGTGGGACAGGGGCAAGATACGCAGTATTTT
V gene: TRBV2; D gene: TRBD1; clone size: .; J gene: TRBJ2-1; CDR3 protein: CASSETGKTYNEQFF; CDR3 DNA: TGTGCCAGCAGTGAGACAGGGAAAACCTACAATGAGCAGTTCTTC
V gene: TRBV4-3; D gene: .; clone size: .; J gene: TRBJ1-6; CDR3 protein: CASSPRRGDYNSPLHF; CDR3 DNA: TGCGCCAGCAGCCCCCGACGGGGGGACTATAATTCACCCCTCCACTTT
V gene: TRBV11-3; D gene: TRBD2; clone size: .; J gene: TRBJ2-3; CDR3 protein: CASSPTTTSGGLYF; CDR3 DNA: TGTGCCAGCAGCCCTACGACAACTAGCGGGGGTTTGTATTTT
V gene: TRBV3-1/TRBV3-2; D gene: .; clone size: .; J gene: TRBJ2-2; CDR3 protein: CASSPWQGVTNTGELFF; CDR3 DNA: TGTGCCAGCAGCCCCTGGCAGGGCGTAACGAACACCGGGGAGCTGTTTTTT
V gene: TRBV28; D gene: .; clone size: .; J gene: TRBJ1-4; CDR3 protein: CASGGSSNEKLFF; CDR3 DNA: TGTGCCAGCGGTGGGAGTTCTAATGAAAAACTGTTTTTT
V gene: TRBV10-3; D gene: TRBD1; clone size: .; J gene: TRBJ1-4; CDR3 protein: CASGQGPTNEKLFF; CDR3 DNA: TGTGCCTCTGGACAGGGACCAACTAATGAAAAACTGTTTTTT
V gene: TRBV11-3; D gene: .; clone size: .; J gene: TRBJ2-5; CDR3 protein: CASSLSDTGRETQYF; CDR3 DNA: TGTGCCAGCAGCTTATCGGACACAGGGCGGGAGACCCAGTACTTC
V gene: TRBV5-1; D gene: TRBD2; clone size: .; J gene: TRBJ2-3; CDR3 protein: CASRTSGGPTSTDTQYF; CDR3 DNA: TGCGCCAGCAGGACTAGCGGGGGGCCGACTAGCACAGATACGCAGTATTTT
V gene: TRBV28; D gene: .; clone size: few; J gene: TRBJ2-5; CDR3 protein: CASSPMISTGNVETQYF; CDR3 DNA: TGTGCCAGCAGTCCGATGATTAGCACAGGGAACGTGGAGACCCAGTACTTC
V gene: TRBV18; D gene: .; clone size: .; J gene: TRBJ2-7; CDR3 protein: CASSPTLPTGGSSYEQYF; CDR3 DNA: TGTGCCAGCTCCCCCACCCTCCCCACTGGGGGGAGCTCCTACGAGCAGTACTTC
V gene: TRBV7-8; D gene: TRBD2; clone size: .; J gene: TRBJ2-7; CDR3 protein: CASSLPRTSAYEQYF; CDR3 DNA: TGTGCCAGCAGCTTACCCCGGACTAGTGCCTACGAGCAGTACTTC
V gene: TRBV7-9; D gene: TRBD2; clone size: .; J gene: TRBJ2-1; CDR3 protein: CASSLSGGAPYNEQFF; CDR3 DNA: TGTGCCAGCAGCTTAAGCGGGGGGGCCCCCTACAATGAGCAGTTCTTC
V gene: TRBV9; D gene: .; clone size: .; J gene: TRBJ2-3; CDR3 protein: CASSVGGSTDTQYF; CDR3 DNA: TGTGCCAGCAGCGTCGGCGGGTCCACAGATACGCAGTATTTT
V gene: TRBV9; D gene: .; clone size: .; J gene: TRBJ2-5; CDR3 protein: CASSVVGVGTQYF; CDR3 DNA: TGTGCCAGCAGCGTAGTCGGGGTTGGGACCCAGTACTTC
V gene: TRBV28; D gene: TRBD1; clone size: .; J gene: TRBJ1-6; CDR3 protein: CASSLDRGHGSPLHF; CDR3 DNA: TGTGCCAGCAGTTTGGACAGGGGGCATGGTTCACCCCTCCACTTT
V gene: TRBV24-1; D gene: TRBD2; clone size: .; J gene: TRBJ2-5; CDR3 protein: CATSDPSLGEGETQYF; CDR3 DNA: TGTGCCACCAGTGATCCCAGTTTAGGGGAGGGAGAGACCCAGTACTTC
V gene: TRBV6-6; D gene: .; clone size: .; J gene: TRBJ1-5; CDR3 protein: CASSPPGMPQHF; CDR3 DNA: TGTGCCAGCAGTCCCCCAGGGATGCCCCAGCATTTT
V gene: TRBV20-1; D gene: TRBD1; clone size: .; J gene: TRBJ1-6; CDR3 protein: CSASAGTGAVSSYNSPLHF; CDR3 DNA: TGCAGTGCTAGTGCCGGGACAGGGGCTGTAAGCTCCTATAATTCACCCCTCCACTTT
V gene: TRBV28; D gene: TRBD1; clone size: once; J gene: TRBJ2-2; CDR3 protein: CASSFSGGSTGELFF; CDR3 DNA: TGTGCCAGCAGTTTTTCAGGGGGCAGTACCGGGGAGCTGTTTTTT
V gene: TRBV19; D gene: .; clone size: .; J gene: TRBJ2-2; CDR3 protein: CASSINGGTTGELFF; CDR3 DNA: TGTGCCAGTAGTATAAACGGGGGAACTACCGGGGAGCTGTTTTTT
V gene: TRBV29-1; D gene: .; clone size: .; J gene: TRBJ1-1; CDR3 protein: CSVLPRGF; CDR3 DNA: TGCAGCGTTCTCCCCCGGGGGTTT
V gene: TRBV7-9; D gene: TRBD2; clone size: .; J gene: TRBJ2-3; CDR3 protein: CASSSTSGASTDTQYF; CDR3 DNA: TGTGCCAGCAGCTCTACTAGCGGGGCTAGCACAGATACGCAGTATTTT
V gene: TRBV12-3/TRBV12-4; D gene: .; clone size: few; J gene: TRBJ2-3; CDR3 protein: CASSLWDTQYF; CDR3 DNA: TGTGCCAGCAGTCTATGGGATACGCAGTATTTT
V gene: TRBV5-4; D gene: TRBD1; clone size: once; J gene: TRBJ1-1; CDR3 protein: CASSSGTGHEAFF; CDR3 DNA: TGTGCCAGCAGCTCCGGGACAGGACATGAAGCTTTCTTT
V gene: TRBV6-4; D gene: TRBD1; clone size: .; J gene: TRBJ1-1; CDR3 protein: CASSETGGNTEAFF; CDR3 DNA: TGTGCCAGCAGTGAAACAGGGGGGAACACTGAAGCTTTCTTT
V gene: TRBV9; D gene: TRBD1; clone size: .; J gene: TRBJ2-5; CDR3 protein: CASRPLGQGQETQYF; CDR3 DNA: TGTGCCAGCAGACCCCTGGGACAGGGACAAGAGACCCAGTACTTC
V gene: TRBV5-1; D gene: TRBD1; clone size: .; J gene: TRBJ2-1; CDR3 protein: CASSLDRGLNEQFF; CDR3 DNA: TGCGCCAGCAGCTTGGACAGGGGGCTGAATGAGCAGTTCTTC
V gene: TRBV6-4; D gene: .; clone size: .; J gene: TRBJ1-3; CDR3 protein: CASSPPGGGRRNTIYF; CDR3 DNA: TGTGCCAGCAGTCCCCCGGGCGGGGGCCGTCGAAACACCATATATTTT
V gene: TRBV24-1; D gene: .; clone size: .; J gene: TRBJ2-1; CDR3 protein: CAIQGRGGLGAYNEQFF; CDR3 DNA: TGTGCCATACAGGGTCGAGGAGGTCTCGGCGCCTACAATGAGCAGTTCTTC
V gene: TRBV18; D gene: .; clone size: .; J gene: TRBJ1-2; CDR3 protein: CASSPALEGYTF; CDR3 DNA: TGTGCCAGCTCACCAGCTTTGGAGGGCTACACCTTC
V gene: TRBV9; D gene: .; clone size: .; J gene: TRBJ2-7; CDR3 protein: CASSAPYSGSEQYF; CDR3 DNA: TGTGCCAGCAGCGCGCCGTATTCTGGGAGCGAGCAGTACTTC
V gene: TRBV11-2; D gene: .; clone size: .; J gene: TRBJ2-7; CDR3 protein: CASSPQLGGEQYF; CDR3 DNA: TGTGCCAGCAGCCCGCAACTCGGCGGCGAGCAGTACTTC
V gene: TRBV7-2; D gene: TRBD2; clone size: .; J gene: TRBJ2-5; CDR3 protein: CASSLVPGLAGGIQETQYF; CDR3 DNA: TGTGCCAGCAGCTTAGTCCCAGGACTAGCGGGGGGCATACAAGAGACCCAGTACTTC
V gene: TRBV6-5; D gene: .; clone size: .; J gene: TRBJ2-5; CDR3 protein: CASSYLRTVQETQYF; CDR3 DNA: TGTGCCAGCAGTTACTTAAGGACTGTACAAGAGACCCAGTACTTC
V gene: TRBV11-2; D gene: .; clone size: once; J gene: TRBJ2-6; CDR3 protein: CASSLTVSAGANVLTF; CDR3 DNA: TGTGCCAGCAGCTTGACAGTTTCCGCCGGGGCCAACGTCCTGACTTTC
V gene: TRBV27; D gene: TRBD1; clone size: .; J gene: TRBJ2-7; CDR3 protein: CASSNNRGPRREQYF; CDR3 DNA: TGTGCCAGCAGTAACAACAGGGGGCCCCGTCGGGAGCAGTACTTC
V gene: TRBV9; D gene: TRBD1; clone size: .; J gene: TRBJ1-2; CDR3 protein: CASSVDVTGGPRNYGYTF; CDR3 DNA: TGTGCCAGCAGCGTAGATGTGACAGGGGGTCCTAGAAACTATGGCTACACCTTC
V gene: TRBV18; D gene: TRBD1; clone size: .; J gene: TRBJ1-4; CDR3 protein: CASSPAGQSNEKLFF; CDR3 DNA: TGTGCCAGCTCACCGGCGGGACAGAGTAATGAAAAACTGTTTTTT
V gene: TRBV4-3; D gene: TRBD1; clone size: .; J gene: TRBJ1-2; CDR3 protein: CASSQSRGSNYGYTF; CDR3 DNA: TGCGCCAGCAGCCAGTCCAGGGGGTCTAACTATGGCTACACCTTC
V gene: TRBV4-2; D gene: .; clone size: .; J gene: TRBJ2-7; CDR3 protein: CASSQGGQSYEQYF; CDR3 DNA: TGTGCCAGCAGCCAAGGCGGGCAGTCCTACGAGCAGTACTTC